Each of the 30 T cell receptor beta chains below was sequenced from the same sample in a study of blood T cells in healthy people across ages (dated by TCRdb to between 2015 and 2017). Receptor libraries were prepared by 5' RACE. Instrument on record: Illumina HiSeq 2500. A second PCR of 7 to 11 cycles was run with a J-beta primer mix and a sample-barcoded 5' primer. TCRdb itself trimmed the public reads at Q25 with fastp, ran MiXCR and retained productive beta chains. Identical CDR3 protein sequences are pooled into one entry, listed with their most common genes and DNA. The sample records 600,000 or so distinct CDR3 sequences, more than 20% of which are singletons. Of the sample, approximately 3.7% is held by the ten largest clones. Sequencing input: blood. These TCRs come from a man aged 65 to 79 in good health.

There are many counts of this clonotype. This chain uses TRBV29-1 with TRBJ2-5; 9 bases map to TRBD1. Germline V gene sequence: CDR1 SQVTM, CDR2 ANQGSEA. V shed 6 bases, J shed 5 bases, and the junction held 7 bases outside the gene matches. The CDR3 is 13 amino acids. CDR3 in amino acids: CSVQGAYGETQYF. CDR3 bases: TGCAGCGTACAGGGGGCGTACGGTGAGACCCAGTACTTC.

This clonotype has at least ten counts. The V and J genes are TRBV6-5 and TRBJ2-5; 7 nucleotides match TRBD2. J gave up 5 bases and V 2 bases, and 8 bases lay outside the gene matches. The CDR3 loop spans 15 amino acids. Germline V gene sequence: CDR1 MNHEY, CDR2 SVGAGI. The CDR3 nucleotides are TGTGCCAGCAGTTACAGCTACGCGGGAGCGGAGACCCAGTACTTC. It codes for CASSYSYAGAETQYF.

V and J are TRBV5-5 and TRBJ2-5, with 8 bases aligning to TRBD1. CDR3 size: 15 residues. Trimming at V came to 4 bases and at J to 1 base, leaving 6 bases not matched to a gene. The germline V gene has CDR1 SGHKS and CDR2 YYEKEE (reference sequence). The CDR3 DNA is TGTGCCAGCAGCATCCTACAGGGGGGCCAAGAGACCCAGTACTTC. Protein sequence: CASSILQGGQETQYF.

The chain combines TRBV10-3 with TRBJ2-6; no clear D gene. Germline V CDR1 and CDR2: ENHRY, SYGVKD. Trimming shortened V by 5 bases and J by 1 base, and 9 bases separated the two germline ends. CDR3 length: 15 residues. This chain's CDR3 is CAISPQVSGANVLTF. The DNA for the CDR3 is TGTGCCATCAGTCCTCAGGTGTCTGGGGCCAACGTCCTGACTTTC.

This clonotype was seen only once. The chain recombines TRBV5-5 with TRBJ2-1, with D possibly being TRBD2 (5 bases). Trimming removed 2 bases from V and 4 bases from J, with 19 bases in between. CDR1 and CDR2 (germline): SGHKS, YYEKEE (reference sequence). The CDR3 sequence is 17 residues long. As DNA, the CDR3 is TGTGCCAGCAGCTTTAGGTGGGAGCAGCTCGGGTACAATGAGCAGTTCTTC. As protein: CASSFRWEQLGYNEQFF.

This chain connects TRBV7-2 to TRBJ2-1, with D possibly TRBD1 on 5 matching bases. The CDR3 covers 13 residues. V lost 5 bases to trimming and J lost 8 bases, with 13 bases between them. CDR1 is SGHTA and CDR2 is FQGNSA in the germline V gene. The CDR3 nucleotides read TGTGCCAGCAGCCGGATCGTAGGGGATGAGCAGTTCTTC. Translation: CASSRIVGDEQFF.

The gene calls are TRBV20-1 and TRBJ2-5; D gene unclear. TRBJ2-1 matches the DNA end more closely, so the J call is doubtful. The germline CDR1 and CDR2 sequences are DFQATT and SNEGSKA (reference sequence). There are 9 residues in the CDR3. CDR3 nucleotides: TGCAGTGCTAGAGAAGAGCAGTTCTTC. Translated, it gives CSAREEQFF.

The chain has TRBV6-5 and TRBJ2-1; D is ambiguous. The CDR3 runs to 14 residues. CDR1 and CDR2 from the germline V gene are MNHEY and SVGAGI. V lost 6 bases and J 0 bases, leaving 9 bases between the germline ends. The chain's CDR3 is CASRPGDSYNEQFF. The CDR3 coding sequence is TGTGCCAGCAGGCCTGGCGACTCCTACAATGAGCAGTTCTTC.

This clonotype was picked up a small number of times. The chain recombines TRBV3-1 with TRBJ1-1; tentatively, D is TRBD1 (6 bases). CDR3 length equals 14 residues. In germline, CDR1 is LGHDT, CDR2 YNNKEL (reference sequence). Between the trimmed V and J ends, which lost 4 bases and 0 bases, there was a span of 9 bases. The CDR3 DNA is TGTGCCAGCAGCCCTGGGACAATGAACACTGAAGCTTTCTTT. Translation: CASSPGTMNTEAFF.

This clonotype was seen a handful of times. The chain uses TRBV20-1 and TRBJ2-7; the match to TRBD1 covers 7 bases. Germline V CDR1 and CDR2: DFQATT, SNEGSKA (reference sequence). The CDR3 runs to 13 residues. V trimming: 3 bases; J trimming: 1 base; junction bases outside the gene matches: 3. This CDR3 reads CSASPQGSYEQYF. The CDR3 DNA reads TGCAGTGCTAGCCCACAGGGGTCCTACGAGCAGTACTTC.

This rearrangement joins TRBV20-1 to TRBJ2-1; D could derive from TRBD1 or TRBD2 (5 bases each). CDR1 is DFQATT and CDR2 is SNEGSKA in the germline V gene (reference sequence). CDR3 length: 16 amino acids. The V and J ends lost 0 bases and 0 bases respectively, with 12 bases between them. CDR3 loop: CSARDRGASSYNEQFF. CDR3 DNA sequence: TGCAGTGCTAGAGATCGAGGGGCCAGCTCCTACAATGAGCAGTTCTTC.

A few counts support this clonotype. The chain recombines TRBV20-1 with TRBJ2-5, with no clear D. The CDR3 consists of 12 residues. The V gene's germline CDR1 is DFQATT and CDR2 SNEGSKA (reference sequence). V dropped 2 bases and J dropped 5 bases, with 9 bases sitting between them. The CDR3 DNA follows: TGCAGTGCTAGACCCATGCGGGAGACCCAGTACTTC. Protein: CSARPMRETQYF.

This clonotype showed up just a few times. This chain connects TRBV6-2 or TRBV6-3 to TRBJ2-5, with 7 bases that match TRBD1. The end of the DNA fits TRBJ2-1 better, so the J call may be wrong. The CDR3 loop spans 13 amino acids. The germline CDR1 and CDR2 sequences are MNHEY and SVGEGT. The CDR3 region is CATTGPSINEQFF. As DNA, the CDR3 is TGTGCCACGACAGGGCCCTCAATCAATGAGCAGTTCTTC.

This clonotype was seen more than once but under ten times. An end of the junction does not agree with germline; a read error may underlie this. CDR3 bases: TGTGCCGGCAGCTGGGCTCAGGAGACCCAGTACTTC. This sequence encodes CAGSWAQETQYF. V gene TRBV5-6 combines with J gene TRBJ2-5; the D is unclear. Germline CDR1 SGHDT, CDR2 YYEEEE. The length of the CDR3 is 12 residues.

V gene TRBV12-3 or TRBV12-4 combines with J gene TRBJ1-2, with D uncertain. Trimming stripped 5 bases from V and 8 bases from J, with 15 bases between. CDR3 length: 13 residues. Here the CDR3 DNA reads TGTGCCAGCAGTCCCGGAGACCTGGTGGGCTACACCTTC. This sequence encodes CASSPGDLVGYTF.

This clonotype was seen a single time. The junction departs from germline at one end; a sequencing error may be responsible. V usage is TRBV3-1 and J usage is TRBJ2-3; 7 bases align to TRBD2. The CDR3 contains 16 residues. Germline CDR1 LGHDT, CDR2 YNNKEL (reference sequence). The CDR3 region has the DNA TGTGCCAGCAGCCTGAGGCGGGAGAGATCCACAGGTACGCAGTATTTT. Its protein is CASSLRRERSTGTQYF.

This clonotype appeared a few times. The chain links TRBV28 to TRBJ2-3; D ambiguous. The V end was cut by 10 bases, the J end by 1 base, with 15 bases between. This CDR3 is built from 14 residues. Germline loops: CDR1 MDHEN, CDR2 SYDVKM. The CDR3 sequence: CATTPWSRTDTQYF. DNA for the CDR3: TGTGCCACTACACCATGGAGCCGCACAGATACGCAGTATTTT.

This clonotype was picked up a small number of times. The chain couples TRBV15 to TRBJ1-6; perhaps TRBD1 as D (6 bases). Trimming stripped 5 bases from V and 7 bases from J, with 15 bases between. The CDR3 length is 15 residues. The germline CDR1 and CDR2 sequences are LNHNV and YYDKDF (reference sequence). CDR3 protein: CATSWSGDTNSPLHF. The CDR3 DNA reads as TGTGCCACCAGCTGGAGTGGGGACACCAATTCACCCCTCCACTTT.

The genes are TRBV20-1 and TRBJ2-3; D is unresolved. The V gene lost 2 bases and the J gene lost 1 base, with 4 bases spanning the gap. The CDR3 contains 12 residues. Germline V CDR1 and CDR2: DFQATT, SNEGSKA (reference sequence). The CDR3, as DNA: TGCAGTGCTAGAACGGGCACAGATACGCAGTATTTT. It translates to CSARTGTDTQYF.

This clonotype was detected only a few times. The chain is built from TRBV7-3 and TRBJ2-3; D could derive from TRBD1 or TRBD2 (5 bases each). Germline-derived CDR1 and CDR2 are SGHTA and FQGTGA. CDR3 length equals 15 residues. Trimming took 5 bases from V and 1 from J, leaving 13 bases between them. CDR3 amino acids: CASSRGTRGTDTQYF. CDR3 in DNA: TGTGCCAGCAGCCGAGGGACCAGGGGCACAGATACGCAGTATTTT.

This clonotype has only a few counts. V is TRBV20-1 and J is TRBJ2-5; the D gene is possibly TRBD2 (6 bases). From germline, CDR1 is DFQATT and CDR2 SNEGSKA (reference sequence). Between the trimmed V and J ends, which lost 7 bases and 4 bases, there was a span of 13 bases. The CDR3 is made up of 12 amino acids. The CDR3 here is CSVREWAETQYF. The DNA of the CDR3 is TGCAGTGTCCGGGAGTGGGCAGAGACCCAGTACTTC.

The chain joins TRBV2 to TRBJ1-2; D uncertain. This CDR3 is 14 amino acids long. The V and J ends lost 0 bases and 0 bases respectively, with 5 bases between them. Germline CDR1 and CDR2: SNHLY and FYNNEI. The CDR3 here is CASSEAGANYGYTF. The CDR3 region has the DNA TGTGCCAGCAGTGAAGCGGGAGCTAACTATGGCTACACCTTC.

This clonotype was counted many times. The CDR3: CASSLTGEGYEQYF. Written as DNA, the CDR3 is TGTGCCAGCAGCTTAACAGGGGAGGGGTACGAGCAGTACTTC. The chain carries TRBV7-9 and TRBJ2-7; D tentatively reads TRBD1 or TRBD2 (7 bases each). The length of the CDR3 is 14 residues. V lost 2 bases to trimming and J lost 4 bases, with 12 bases between them. Germline V gene data show CDR1 as SEHNR and CDR2 as FQNEAQ (reference sequence).

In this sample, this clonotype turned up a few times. The CDR3 reads CASSKIILGSENTEAFF. The CDR3 nucleotides are TGTGCCAGCAGTAAAATAATACTGGGGAGCGAGAACACTGAAGCTTTCTTT. This chain links TRBV7-2 with TRBJ1-1; D is ambiguous. Trimming left V 6 bases short and J 1 base short, with 21 bases between. Germline values: CDR1 SGHTA, CDR2 FQGNSA. This CDR3 is built from 17 residues.

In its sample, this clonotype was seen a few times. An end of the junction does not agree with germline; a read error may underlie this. The CDR3 reads CANSAMTSGSENEQFF. The CDR3 DNA reads TGTGCCAACAGCGCCATGACTAGCGGGAGTGAAAATGAGCAGTTCTTC. The genes are TRBV9 and TRBJ2-1; 12 bases align to TRBD2. Germline CDR1 reads SGDLS; CDR2 reads YYNGEE. This CDR3 contains 16 residues.

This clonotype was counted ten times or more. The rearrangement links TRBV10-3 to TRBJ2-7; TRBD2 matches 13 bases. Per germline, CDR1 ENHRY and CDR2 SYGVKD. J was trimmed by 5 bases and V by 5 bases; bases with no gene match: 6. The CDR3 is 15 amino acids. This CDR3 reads CAISPGTSGTDEQYF. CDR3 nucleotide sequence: TGTGCCATCAGTCCGGGGACTAGCGGGACGGACGAGCAGTACTTC.

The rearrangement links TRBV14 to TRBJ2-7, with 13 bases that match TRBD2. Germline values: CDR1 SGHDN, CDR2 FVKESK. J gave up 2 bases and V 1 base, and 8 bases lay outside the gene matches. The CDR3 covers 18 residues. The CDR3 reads CASSQGGLAGRFTYEQYF. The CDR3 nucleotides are TGTGCCAGCAGCCAAGGGGGACTAGCGGGGCGGTTTACCTACGAGCAGTACTTC.

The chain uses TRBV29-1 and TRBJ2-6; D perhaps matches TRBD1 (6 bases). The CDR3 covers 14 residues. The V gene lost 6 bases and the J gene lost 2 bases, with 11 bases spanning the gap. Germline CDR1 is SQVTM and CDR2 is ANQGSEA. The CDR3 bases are TGCAGCGTCGAACAGGGAGCTGGGGCCAACGTCCTGACTTTC. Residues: CSVEQGAGANVLTF.

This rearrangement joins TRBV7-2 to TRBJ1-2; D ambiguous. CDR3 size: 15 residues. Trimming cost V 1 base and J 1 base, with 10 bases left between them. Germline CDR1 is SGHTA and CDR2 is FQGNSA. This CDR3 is CASSLGVGINYGYTF. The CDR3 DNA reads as TGTGCCAGCAGCTTAGGAGTGGGTATTAACTATGGCTACACCTTC.

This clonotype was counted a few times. The chain's CDR3 is CASSLVEYNEQFF. Written as DNA, the CDR3 is TGTGCCAGCAGCTTAGTAGAGTACAATGAGCAGTTCTTC. This chain links TRBV7-3 with TRBJ2-1; no reliable D call. This CDR3 region has 13 residues. From germline, CDR1 is SGHTA and CDR2 FQGTGA. The germline V and J ends were trimmed by 2 bases and 4 bases, with 6 bases remaining between them. Full variable domain (missing parts from reference TRBV7-3 and TRBJ2-1): GAGVSQTPSNKVTEKGKYVELRCDPISGHTALYWYRQSLGQGPEFLIYFQGTGAADDSGLPNDRFFAVRPEGSVSTLKIQRTERGDSAVYLCASSLVEYNEQFFGPGTRLTVL.